This T cell receptor beta chain was recorded in a study of T-cell reconstitution after alpha-beta-depleted transplantation in children. The authors prepared the TCRbeta library with unique molecular identifiers. Using its own MiXCR run on the PCR reads, TCRdb lists one record per CDR3 protein. The table includes just under 550,000 distinct CDR3 sequences, about a sixth detected once. This clonotype was recorded once. CDR3 size: 14 residues. Trimming took 5 bases from V and 0 from J, leaving 5 bases between them. The sequence was collected from a human donor who donated a stem cell graft to a child with acute lymphoblastic leukemia. This chain uses TRBV12-3 or TRBV12-4 with TRBJ2-6; D not resolved. This material consisted of PBMCs from the stem cell graft donor, taken from the stem cell graft. The CDR3 DNA reads TGTGCCAGCAGTCCCTACTCTGGGGCCAACGTCCTGACTTTC. Its translation: CASSPYSGANVLTF.